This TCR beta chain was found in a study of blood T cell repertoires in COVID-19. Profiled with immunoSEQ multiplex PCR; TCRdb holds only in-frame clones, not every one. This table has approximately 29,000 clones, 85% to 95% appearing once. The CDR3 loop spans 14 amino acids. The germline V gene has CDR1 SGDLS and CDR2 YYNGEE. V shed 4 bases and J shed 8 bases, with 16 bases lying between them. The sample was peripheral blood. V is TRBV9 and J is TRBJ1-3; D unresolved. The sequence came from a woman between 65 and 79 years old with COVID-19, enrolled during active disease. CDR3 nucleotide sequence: TGTGCCAGCAGCCCAGGACTTGAAAGGGACACCATATATTTT. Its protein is CASSPGLERDTIYF.